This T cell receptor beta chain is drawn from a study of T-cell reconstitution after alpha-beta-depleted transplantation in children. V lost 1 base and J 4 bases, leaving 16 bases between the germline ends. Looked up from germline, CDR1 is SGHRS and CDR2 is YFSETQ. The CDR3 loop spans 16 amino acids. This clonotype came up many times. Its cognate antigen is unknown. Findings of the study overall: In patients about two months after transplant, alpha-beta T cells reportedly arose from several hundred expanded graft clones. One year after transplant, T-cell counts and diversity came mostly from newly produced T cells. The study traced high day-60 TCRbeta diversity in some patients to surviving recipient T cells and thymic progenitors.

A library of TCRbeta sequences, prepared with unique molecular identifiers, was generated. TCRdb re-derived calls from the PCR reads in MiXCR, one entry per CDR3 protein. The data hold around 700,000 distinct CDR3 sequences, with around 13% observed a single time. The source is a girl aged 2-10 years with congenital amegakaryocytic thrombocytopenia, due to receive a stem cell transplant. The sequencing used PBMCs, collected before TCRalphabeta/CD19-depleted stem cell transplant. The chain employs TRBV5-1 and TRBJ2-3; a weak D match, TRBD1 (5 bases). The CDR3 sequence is CASSLNSGPPADTQYF. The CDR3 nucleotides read TGCGCCAGCAGCTTGAATTCAGGGCCTCCGGCAGATACGCAGTATTTT.